A selection of T cell receptor beta chains follows, all from one sample in a study of T-cell reconstitution after alpha-beta-depleted transplantation in children. TCRdb passed the PCR reads through MiXCR, listing each CDR3 protein once. The sample records around 370,000 distinct CDR3 sequences, approximately 10% being singletons. The material was PBMCs from the stem cell graft donor, obtained from the stem cell graft. The receptors were gathered from a human donor who donated a stem cell graft to a child with acute lymphoblastic leukemia. CDR3s include the opening cysteine and the closing phenylalanine or tryptophan. A D gene is named only where the DNA matches it firmly. Some rows mark clone size as missing; the rest say once, few, many or name a class of expanded clone.

clone_size	d_call	v_call	j_call	cdr3_nt	cdr3_aa
few	TRBD2	TRBV27	TRBJ2-1	TGTGCCAGCAGTTTAGTGGGCGGGAGGGCAGACAATGAGCAGTTCTTC	CASSLVGGRADNEQFF
many	TRBD2	TRBV2	TRBJ2-5	TGTGCCAGCAGTGTCACTAAAGGGAGGGTACAAGAGACCCAGTACTTC	CASSVTKGRVQETQYF
few	TRBD1	TRBV4-2	TRBJ2-7	TGTGCCAGCAAAGCTACCATTGACAGGGTAGTAAGCGAGCAGTACTTC	CASKATIDRVVSEQYF
.	.	TRBV4-3	TRBJ2-3	TGCGCCAGCAGCCAAGATCGCTTGGGAACTAGCACAGATACGCAGTATTTT	CASSQDRLGTSTDTQYF
many	TRBD1	TRBV5-1	TRBJ2-3	TGCGCCAGCAGCTTACAGGGGGCGGCAGATACGCAGTATTTT	CASSLQGAADTQYF
many	TRBD2	TRBV4-2	TRBJ2-3	TGTGCCAGCAGCCAAGAGTGGTTAGCGGGAGTAGGAGATACGCAGTATTTT	CASSQEWLAGVGDTQYF
.	.	TRBV5-1	TRBJ2-2	TGCGCCAGCAGCGGGGCCGTCGGGGGCAGATCCGGGGAGCTGTTTTTT	CASSGAVGGRSGELFF
few	TRBD2	TRBV6-2/TRBV6-3	TRBJ2-1	TGTGCCAGCAGTCCGGGACTAGCGGGAGTATATGAGCAGTTCTTC	CASSPGLAGVYEQFF
few	.	TRBV6-2/TRBV6-3	TRBJ2-3	TGTGCCAGCAGGCTATCACCCTTTACACGGGGCGTGACAGATACGCAGTATTTT	CASRLSPFTRGVTDTQYF
many	.	TRBV6-1	TRBJ2-7	TGTGCCAGCAGTCCCGAGTTTCAGGGGAAATACGAGCAGTACTTC	CASSPEFQGKYEQYF
few	.	TRBV28	TRBJ2-3	TGTGCCAGCAGTTTCCTGGTAGCGGACACAGATACGCAGTATTTT	CASSFLVADTDTQYF
.	TRBD1	TRBV6-2/TRBV6-3	TRBJ1-5	TGTGCCAGCAGTTACGGGACAGGCCGTCAGCCCCAGCATTTT	CASSYGTGRQPQHF
few	.	TRBV1	TRBJ2-1	TGCACCAGCAGCCAGAAGAGGTTTGCAGGGTACAATGAGCAGTTCTTC	CTSSQKRFAGYNEQFF
few	.	TRBV11-1	TRBJ2-2	TGTGCCAGCAGCTGGGGAAGCTACTTGAACACCGGGGAGCTGTTTTTT	CASSWGSYLNTGELFF
.	TRBD2	TRBV5-1	TRBJ2-7	TGCGCCAGCAGCTGGACTCCTAGCGGGTCCCTTACCACCTACGAGCAGTACTTC	CASSWTPSGSLTTYEQYF
few	.	TRBV12-5	TRBJ1-3	TGTGCCCCAGGGGTCAAACACTCTGGAAACACCATATATTTT	CAPGVKHSGNTIYF
once	.	TRBV7-9	TRBJ1-1	TGTGCCAGCAGCTCGAGTGTTTCTGAAGCTTTCTTT	CASSSSVSEAFF
.	.	TRBV9	TRBJ2-3	TGTGCCAGCAGCTATAATAGCGCCCCGGGGACGCAGTATTTT	CASSYNSAPGTQYF
many	.	TRBV27	TRBJ2-7	TGTGCCAGCAGCTTGAGCGGGCCCTACGAGCAGTACTTC	CASSLSGPYEQYF
.	TRBD2	TRBV28	TRBJ2-3	TGTGCCAGCAGGGATACCCTAGCGGGGACCACAGATACGCAGTATTTT	CASRDTLAGTTDTQYF
few	.	TRBV20-1	TRBJ2-7	TGCAGTGCTCCCCCCCCAGGGGTGCGAGAGCAGTACTTC	CSAPPPGVREQYF
.	.	TRBV7-2	TRBJ2-7	TGTGCCAGCAGCTTCGTAGCCGGGTCCTACGAGCAGTACTTC	CASSFVAGSYEQYF
.	.	TRBV7-9	TRBJ1-1	TGTGCCAGCAGCTCATCGGGACCGACTAAGGGCACTGAAGCTTTCTTT	CASSSSGPTKGTEAFF
.	TRBD1	TRBV4-1	TRBJ2-7	TGCGCCAGCAGCCAAGATAGGGACAGGGTGTTGTACTTC	CASSQDRDRVLYF